This note documents a single T cell receptor (beta chain) sequence. No antigen is known for it. The V segment lost 4 bases and the J segment 7 bases; nucleotides outside the gene matches: 10. Per the germline V gene, CDR1 is SGHTA and CDR2 is FQGTGA. The length of the CDR3 is 16 residues. This specimen belongs to a study of PD-L1 blockade in urothelial cancer. As for the study in general: Patients' prior chemotherapy regimens numbered 0 to 3. Blood analysis was done at 3 weeks (second dose) and 6 weeks after treatment began.

Study-wide points: Better survival was forecast by a pretreatment blood TCR clonality below the median.

Only in-frame clones appear in the TCRdb table, and some are missing; sequencing was by immunoSEQ multiplex PCR. The repertoire holds roughly 90,000 clones, roughly 90% seen once, with 8.5% to 9.5% in the top ten. The sequence derives from a man in his 60s with urothelial cancer. The V and J genes are TRBV7-3 and TRBJ2-1, with TRBD2 identical over 10 bases. Sequences were derived from PBMCs, sampled around atezolizumab (anti-PD-L1) treatment. CDR3 residues: CASSSIAGGGVNEQFF. CDR3 in DNA: TGTGCCAGCAGCTCTATAGCGGGGGGAGGAGTGAATGAGCAGTTCTTC.